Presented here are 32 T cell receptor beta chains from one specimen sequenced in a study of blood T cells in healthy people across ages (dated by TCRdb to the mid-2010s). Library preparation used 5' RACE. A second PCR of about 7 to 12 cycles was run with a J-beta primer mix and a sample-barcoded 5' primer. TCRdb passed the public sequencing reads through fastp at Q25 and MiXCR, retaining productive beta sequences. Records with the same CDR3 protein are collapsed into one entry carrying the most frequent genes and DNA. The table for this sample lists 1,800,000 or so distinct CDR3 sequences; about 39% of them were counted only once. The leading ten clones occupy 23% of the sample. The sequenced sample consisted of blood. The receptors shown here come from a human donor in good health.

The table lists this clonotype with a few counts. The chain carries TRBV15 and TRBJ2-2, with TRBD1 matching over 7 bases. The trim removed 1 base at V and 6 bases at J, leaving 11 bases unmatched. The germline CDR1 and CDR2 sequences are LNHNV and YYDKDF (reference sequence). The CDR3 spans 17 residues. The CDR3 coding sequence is TGTGCCACCAGCAGAGGGGTTACAGGGGATACATCCGGGGAGCTGTTTTTT. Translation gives CATSRGVTGDTSGELFF.

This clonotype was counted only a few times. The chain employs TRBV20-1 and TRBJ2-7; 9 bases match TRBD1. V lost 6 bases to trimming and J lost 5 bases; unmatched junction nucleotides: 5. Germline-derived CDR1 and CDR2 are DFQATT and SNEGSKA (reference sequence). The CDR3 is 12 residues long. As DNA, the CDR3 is TGCAGTGCGACAGGGGGAAGAAACGAGCAGTACTTC. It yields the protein CSATGGRNEQYF.

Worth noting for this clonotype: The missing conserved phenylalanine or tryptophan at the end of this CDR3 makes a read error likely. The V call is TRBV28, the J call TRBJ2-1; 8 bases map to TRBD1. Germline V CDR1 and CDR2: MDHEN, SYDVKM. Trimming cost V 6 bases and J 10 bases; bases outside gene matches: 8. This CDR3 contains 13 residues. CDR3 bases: TGTGCCAGCAGAAACAGGGGGTGGGAAGAGCAGTTCGTC. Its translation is CASRNRGWEEQFV.

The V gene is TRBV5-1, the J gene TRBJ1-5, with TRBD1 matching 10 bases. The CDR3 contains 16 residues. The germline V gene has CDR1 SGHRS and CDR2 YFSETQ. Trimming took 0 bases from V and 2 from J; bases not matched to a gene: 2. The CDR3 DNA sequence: TGCGCCAGCAGCTTGGGTGGGACAGGGGGCAATCAGCCCCAGCATTTT. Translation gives CASSLGGTGGNQPQHF.

CDR3 coding DNA: TGTGCCAGCACCCCCGGGACAGGAGGAAACTATGGCTACACCTTC. Translated: CASTPGTGGNYGYTF. V is TRBV2 and J is TRBJ1-2; 8 bases are a match to TRBD1. The V gene end was trimmed by 7 bases and the J gene end by 2 bases; junction bases not matched to a gene: 9. Per the germline V gene, CDR1 is SNHLY and CDR2 is FYNNEI. This CDR3 is built from 15 residues.

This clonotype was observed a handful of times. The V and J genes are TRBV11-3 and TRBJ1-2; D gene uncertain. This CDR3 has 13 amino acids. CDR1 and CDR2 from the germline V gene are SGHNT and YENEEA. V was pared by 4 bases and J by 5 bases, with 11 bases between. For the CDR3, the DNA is TGTGCCAGCAGCTCTAATCGGCTATATGGCTACACCTTC. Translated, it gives CASSSNRLYGYTF.

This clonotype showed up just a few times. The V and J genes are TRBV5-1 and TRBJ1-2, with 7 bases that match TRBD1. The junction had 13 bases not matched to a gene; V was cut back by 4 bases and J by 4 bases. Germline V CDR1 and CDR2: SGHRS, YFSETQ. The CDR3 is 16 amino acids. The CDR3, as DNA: TGCGCCAGCAGCGTATTCGACCGGGACAGTATCTATGGCTACACCTTC. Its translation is CASSVFDRDSIYGYTF.

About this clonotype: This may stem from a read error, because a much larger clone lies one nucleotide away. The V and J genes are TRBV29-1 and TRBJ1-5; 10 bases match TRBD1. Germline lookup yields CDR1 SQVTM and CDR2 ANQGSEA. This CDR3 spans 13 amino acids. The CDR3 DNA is TGCCGCGTTGGGACAGGGGTTGATCAGCCCCAGCATTTT. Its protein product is CRVGTGVDQPQHF.

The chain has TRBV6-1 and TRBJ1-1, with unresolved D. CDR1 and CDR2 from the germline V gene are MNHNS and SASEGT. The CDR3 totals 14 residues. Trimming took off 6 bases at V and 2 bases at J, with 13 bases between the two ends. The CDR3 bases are TGTGCCAGCAGGAACCGGATCGAAAACACTGAAGCTTTCTTT. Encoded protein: CASRNRIENTEAFF.

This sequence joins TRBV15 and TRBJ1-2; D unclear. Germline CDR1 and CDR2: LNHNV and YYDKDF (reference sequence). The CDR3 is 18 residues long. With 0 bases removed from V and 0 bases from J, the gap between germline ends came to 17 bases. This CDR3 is CATSRDYTHSYSNYGYTF. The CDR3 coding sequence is TGTGCCACCAGCAGAGATTACACGCACAGTTACTCTAACTATGGCTACACCTTC.

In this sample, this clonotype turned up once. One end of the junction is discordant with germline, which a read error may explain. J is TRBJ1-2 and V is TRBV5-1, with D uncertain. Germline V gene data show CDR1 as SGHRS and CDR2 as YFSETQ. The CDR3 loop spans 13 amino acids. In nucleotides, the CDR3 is TGCGCCAGCAGCTTGGACGGCCCCGGTGGCTACGCCTTC. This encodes CASSLDGPGGYAF. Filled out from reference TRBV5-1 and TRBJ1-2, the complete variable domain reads KAGVTQTPRYLIKTRGQQVTLSCSPISGHRSVSWYQQTPGQGLQFLFEYFSETQRNKGNFPGRFSGRQFSNSRSEMNVSTLELGDSALYLCASSLDGPGGYAFGSGTRLTVV.

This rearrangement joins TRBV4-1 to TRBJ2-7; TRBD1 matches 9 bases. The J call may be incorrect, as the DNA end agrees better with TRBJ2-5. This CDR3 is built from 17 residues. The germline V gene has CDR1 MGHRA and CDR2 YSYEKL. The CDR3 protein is CASSQKYVTGGIETQYF. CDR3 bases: TGCGCCAGCAGCCAAAAATATGTGACAGGGGGTATAGAGACCCAGTACTTC.

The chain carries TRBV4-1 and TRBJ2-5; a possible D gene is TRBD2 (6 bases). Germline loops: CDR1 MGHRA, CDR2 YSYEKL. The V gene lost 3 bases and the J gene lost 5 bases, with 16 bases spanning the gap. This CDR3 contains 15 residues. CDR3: CASSHVGLAMETQYF. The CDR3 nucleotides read TGCGCCAGCAGCCATGTGGGACTGGCTATGGAGACCCAGTACTTC.

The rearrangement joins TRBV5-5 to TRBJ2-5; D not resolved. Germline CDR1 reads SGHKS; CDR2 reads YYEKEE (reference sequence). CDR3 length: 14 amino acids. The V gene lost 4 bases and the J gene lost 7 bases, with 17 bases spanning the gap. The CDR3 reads CASSPQTLIRTQYF. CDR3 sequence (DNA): TGTGCCAGCAGCCCTCAGACCCTGATCAGGACCCAGTACTTC.

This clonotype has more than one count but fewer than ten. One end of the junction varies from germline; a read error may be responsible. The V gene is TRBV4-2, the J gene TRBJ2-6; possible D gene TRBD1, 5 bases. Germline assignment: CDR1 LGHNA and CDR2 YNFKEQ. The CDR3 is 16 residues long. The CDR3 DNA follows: TGTGCCAGCAGCCGCGAACAGAGCTCTGGGGCCGACGTCCTGACTTTC. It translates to CASSREQSSGADVLTF.

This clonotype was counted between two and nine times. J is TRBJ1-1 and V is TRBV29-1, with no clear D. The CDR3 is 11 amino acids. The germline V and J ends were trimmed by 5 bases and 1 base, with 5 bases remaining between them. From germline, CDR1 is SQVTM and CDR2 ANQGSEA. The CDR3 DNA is TGCAGCGTTCACAAGAACACTGAAGCTTTCTTT. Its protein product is CSVHKNTEAFF.

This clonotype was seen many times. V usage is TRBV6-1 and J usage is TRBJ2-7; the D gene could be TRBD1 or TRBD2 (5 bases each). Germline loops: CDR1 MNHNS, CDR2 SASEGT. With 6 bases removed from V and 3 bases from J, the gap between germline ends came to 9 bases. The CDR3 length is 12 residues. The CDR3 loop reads CASRGDRYEQYF. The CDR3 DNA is TGTGCCAGCAGGGGGGACCGCTACGAGCAGTACTTC.

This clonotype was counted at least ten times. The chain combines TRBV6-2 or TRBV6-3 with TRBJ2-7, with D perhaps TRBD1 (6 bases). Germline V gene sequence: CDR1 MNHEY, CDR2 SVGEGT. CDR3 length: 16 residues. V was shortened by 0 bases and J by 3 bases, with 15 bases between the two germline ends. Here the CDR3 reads CASSYSERTEDYEQYF. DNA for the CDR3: TGTGCCAGCAGTTACTCTGAAAGGACAGAAGACTACGAGCAGTACTTC.

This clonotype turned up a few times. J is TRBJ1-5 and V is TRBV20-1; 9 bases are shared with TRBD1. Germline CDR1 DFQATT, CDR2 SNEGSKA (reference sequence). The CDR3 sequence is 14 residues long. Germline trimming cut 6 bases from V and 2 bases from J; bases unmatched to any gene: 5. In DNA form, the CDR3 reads TGCAGTGCCCGGGACAGGGTAGGCAATCAGCCCCAGCATTTT. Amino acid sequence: CSARDRVGNQPQHF.

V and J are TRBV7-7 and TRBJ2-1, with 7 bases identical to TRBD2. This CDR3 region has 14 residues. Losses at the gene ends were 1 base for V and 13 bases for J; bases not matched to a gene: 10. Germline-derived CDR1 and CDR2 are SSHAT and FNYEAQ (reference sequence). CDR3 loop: CASSLGSGQETQFF. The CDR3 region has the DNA TGTGCCAGCAGCTTAGGTAGCGGGCAAGAGACCCAGTTCTTC.

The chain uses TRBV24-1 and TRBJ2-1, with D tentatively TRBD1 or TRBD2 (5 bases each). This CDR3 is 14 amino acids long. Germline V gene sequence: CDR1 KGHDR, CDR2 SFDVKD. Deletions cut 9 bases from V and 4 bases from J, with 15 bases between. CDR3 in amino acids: CATGGSGSYNEQFF. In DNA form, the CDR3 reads TGTGCCACCGGTGGGTCAGGGAGTTACAATGAGCAGTTCTTC.

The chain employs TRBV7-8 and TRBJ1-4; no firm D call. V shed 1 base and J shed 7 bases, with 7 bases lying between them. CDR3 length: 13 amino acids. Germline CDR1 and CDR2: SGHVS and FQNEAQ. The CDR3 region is CASSLDGGEKLFF. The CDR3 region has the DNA TGTGCCAGCAGCTTAGACGGAGGTGAAAAACTGTTTTTT.

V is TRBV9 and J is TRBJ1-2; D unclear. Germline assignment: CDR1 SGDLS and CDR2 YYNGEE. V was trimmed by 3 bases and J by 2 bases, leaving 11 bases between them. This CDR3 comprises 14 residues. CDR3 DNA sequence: TGTGCCAGCAGCGACCGCTCAGGAAACTATGGCTACACCTTC. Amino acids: CASSDRSGNYGYTF.

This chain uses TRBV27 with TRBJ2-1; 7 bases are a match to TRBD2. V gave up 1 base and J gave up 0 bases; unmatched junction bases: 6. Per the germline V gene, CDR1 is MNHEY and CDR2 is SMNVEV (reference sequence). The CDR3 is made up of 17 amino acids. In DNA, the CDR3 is TGTGCCAGCAGTTTATTCGCGGGAGCAAGCTCCTACAATGAGCAGTTCTTC. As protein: CASSLFAGASSYNEQFF.

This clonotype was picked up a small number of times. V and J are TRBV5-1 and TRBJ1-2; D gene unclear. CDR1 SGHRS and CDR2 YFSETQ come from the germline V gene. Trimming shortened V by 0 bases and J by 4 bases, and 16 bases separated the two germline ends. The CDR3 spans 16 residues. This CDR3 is CASSLESGSRGYGYTF. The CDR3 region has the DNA TGCGCCAGCAGCTTGGAGAGCGGCAGCCGAGGCTATGGCTACACCTTC. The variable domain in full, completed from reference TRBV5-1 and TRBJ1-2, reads KAGVTQTPRYLIKTRGQQVTLSCSPISGHRSVSWYQQTPGQGLQFLFEYFSETQRNKGNFPGRFSGRQFSNSRSEMNVSTLELGDSALYLCASSLESGSRGYGYTFGSGTRLTVV.

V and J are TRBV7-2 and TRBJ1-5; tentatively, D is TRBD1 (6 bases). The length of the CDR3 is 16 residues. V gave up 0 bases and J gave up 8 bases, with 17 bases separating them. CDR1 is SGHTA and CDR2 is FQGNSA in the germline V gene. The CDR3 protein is CASSLATGDLVKPQHF. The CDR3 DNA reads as TGTGCCAGCAGCTTAGCGACAGGTGACCTCGTGAAGCCCCAGCATTTT.

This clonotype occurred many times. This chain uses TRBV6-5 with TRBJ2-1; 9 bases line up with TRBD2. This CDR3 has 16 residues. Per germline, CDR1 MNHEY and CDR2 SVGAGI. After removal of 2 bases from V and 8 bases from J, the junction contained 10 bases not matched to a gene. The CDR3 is CASSYTKRGASDEQFF. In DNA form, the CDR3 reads TGTGCCAGCAGTTACACTAAGCGGGGGGCCAGCGATGAGCAGTTCTTC.

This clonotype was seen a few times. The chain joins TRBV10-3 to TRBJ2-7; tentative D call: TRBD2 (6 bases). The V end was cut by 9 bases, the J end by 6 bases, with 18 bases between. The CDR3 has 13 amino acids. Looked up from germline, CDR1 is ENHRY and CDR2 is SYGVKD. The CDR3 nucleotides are TGTGCCATTTCCGGGACTGGGACCTCCGAGCAGTACTTC. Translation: CAISGTGTSEQYF.

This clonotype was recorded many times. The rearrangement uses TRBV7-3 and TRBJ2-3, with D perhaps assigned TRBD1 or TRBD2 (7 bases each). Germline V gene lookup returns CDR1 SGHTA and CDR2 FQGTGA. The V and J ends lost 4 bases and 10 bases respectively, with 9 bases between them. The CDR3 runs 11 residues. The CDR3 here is CASSSGGAQYF. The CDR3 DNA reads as TGTGCCAGCAGCTCAGGGGGGGCGCAGTATTTT.

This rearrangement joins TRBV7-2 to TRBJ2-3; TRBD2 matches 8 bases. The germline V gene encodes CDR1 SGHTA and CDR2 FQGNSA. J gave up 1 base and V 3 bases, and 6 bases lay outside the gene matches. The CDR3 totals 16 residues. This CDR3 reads CASSFILAGGTDTQYF. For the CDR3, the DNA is TGTGCCAGCAGCTTCATTCTAGCGGGCGGCACAGATACGCAGTATTTT.

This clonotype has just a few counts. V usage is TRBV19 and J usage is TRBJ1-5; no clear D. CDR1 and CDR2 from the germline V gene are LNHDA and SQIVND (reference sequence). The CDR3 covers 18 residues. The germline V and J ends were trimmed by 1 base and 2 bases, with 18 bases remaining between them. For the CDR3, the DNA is TGTGCCAGTAGTATAGGCCATTCCCGGGCCCAGGGCAATCAGCCCCAGCATTTT. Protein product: CASSIGHSRAQGNQPQHF.

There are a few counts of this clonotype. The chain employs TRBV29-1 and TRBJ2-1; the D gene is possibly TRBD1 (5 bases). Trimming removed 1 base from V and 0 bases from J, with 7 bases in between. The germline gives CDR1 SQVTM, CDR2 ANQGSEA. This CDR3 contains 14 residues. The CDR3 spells CSVEGGLSYNEQFF. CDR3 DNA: TGCAGCGTTGAAGGGGGCCTCTCCTACAATGAGCAGTTCTTC.